This T cell receptor (beta chain) is drawn from a study of T cell responses to AZD1222 COVID-19 vaccine. Per the germline V gene, CDR1 is SGDLS and CDR2 is YYNGEE. The J segment lost 0 bases and the V segment lost 4 bases, leaving 2 bases of the junction unmatched. The CDR3 has 15 residues. TCRdb keeps only in-frame clones here, not all; method: immunoSEQ multiplex PCR. The sample lists about 160,000 clones, less than 95% occurring once. Overall study findings and caveats: Clonal diversity was possibly underestimated, and white British individuals and females predominated among donors. Spike-wide vaccine-associated CD4 TCRs dominated at 160-218 and 743-854.

Points on this clone: What it binds is not known.

This rearrangement joins TRBV9 to TRBJ2-2; the match to TRBD2 covers 8 bases. This specimen consisted of peripheral blood, obtained on day 0 of AZD1222 vaccination. The receptor comes from an adult in good health. CDR3 sequence: CASSFGGANTGELFF. The CDR3 coding sequence is TGTGCCAGCAGCTTCGGGGGGGCGAACACCGGGGAGCTGTTTTTT. The complete variable domain, with remaining parts taken from reference TRBV9 and TRBJ2-2, reads DSGVTQTPKHLITATGQRVTLRCSPRSGDLSVYWYQQSLDQGLQFLIQYYNGEERAKGNILERFSAQQFPDLHSELNLSSLELGDSALYFCASSFGGANTGELFFGEGSRLTVL.